Below, 8 T cell receptor beta chains from the same sample are listed, as sequenced in a study of shared clonotypes between healthy human individuals. The method was immunoSEQ multiplex PCR; TCRdb's version includes in-frame clones alone and lacks a portion of them. The data contain about 450,000 clones, 65% to 80% of them singletons. What was sequenced was PBMCs. The origin of the receptors is a middle-aged woman in good health. Some clones in this sample may be carry-over from other donors' samples.

The chain carries TRBV28 and TRBJ1-2; no clear D gene. CDR3 length equals 14 residues. CDR1 and CDR2 (germline): MDHEN, SYDVKM. Trimming shortened V by 6 bases and J by 2 bases, and 13 bases separated the two germline ends. The CDR3 reads CASSSGLKNYGYTF. CDR3 sequence (DNA): TGTGCCAGCAGCTCTGGCCTTAAGAACTATGGCTACACCTTC.

The table lists this clone with a few counts. The V gene is TRBV7-8, the J gene TRBJ1-2; D is undetermined. The V gene's germline CDR1 is SGHVS and CDR2 FQNEAQ. The CDR3 consists of 15 residues. Trimming took off 4 bases at V and 4 bases at J, with 16 bases between the two ends. CDR3 amino acids: CASSSVAVGVYGYTF. CDR3 coding DNA: TGTGCCAGCAGCTCCGTGGCGGTGGGTGTCTATGGCTACACCTTC.

The V and J genes are TRBV5-1 and TRBJ2-5; TRBD1 might be the D (5 bases). The germline gives CDR1 SGHRS, CDR2 YFSETQ. The CDR3 has 14 amino acids. The germline V and J ends were trimmed by 0 bases and 2 bases, with 8 bases remaining between them. The chain's CDR3 is CASSLGQFQETQYF. The CDR3 DNA reads as TGCGCCAGCAGCTTGGGACAGTTTCAAGAGACCCAGTACTTC.

About this clone itself: The same CDR3 arises from other DNA sequences in this sample as well. The genes are TRBV7-2 and TRBJ2-1; perhaps TRBD2 as D (5 bases). This CDR3 spans 14 amino acids. The V gene's germline CDR1 is SGHTA and CDR2 FQGNSA. Trimming removed 4 bases at V and 3 bases at J, with 10 bases between. The CDR3 loop is CASSSRTGYNEQFF. CDR3 coding DNA: TGTGCCAGCAGCTCGAGGACTGGCTACAATGAGCAGTTCTTC.

The chain employs TRBV28 and TRBJ2-6; D perhaps matches TRBD2 (5 bases). From germline, CDR1 is MDHEN and CDR2 SYDVKM. Trimming removed 5 bases at V and 0 bases at J, with 20 bases between. There are 19 residues in the CDR3. In DNA form, the CDR3 reads TGTGCCAGCAGTGGAGCACTAGGAGTGAAGGACTCTGGGGCCAACGTCCTGACTTTC. It translates to CASSGALGVKDSGANVLTF.

The V and J genes are TRBV7-2 and TRBJ2-7; D assignment may be TRBD1 or TRBD2 (6 bases each). The CDR3 runs 17 residues. Germline loops: CDR1 SGHTA, CDR2 FQGNSA. V was clipped by 1 base and J by 0 bases, with 16 bases between them. CDR3 loop: CASSLGAGGLGSYEQYF. The CDR3 DNA reads TGTGCCAGCAGCTTAGGGGCTGGGGGGCTAGGCTCCTACGAGCAGTACTTC. Supplemented by reference TRBV7-2 and TRBJ2-7, the full variable domain reads GAGVSQSPSNKVTEKGKDVELRCDPISGHTALYWYRQSLGQGLEFLIYFQGNSAPDKSGLPSDRFSAERTGGSVSTLTIQRTQQEDSAVYLCASSLGAGGLGSYEQYFGPGTRLTVT.

The chain recombines TRBV7-9 with TRBJ2-5, with 13 nucleotides matching TRBD2. Germline V gene data show CDR1 as SEHNR and CDR2 as FQNEAQ (reference sequence). The CDR3 has 15 amino acids. V gave up 5 bases and J gave up 3 bases; unmatched junction bases: 3. The CDR3 DNA sequence: TGTGCCAGCAGCCCCGGACTAGCGGGAGAAGAGACCCAGTACTTC. Translation gives CASSPGLAGEETQYF.

This sequence joins TRBV6-4 and TRBJ2-7; maybe TRBD2 (7 bases). V lost 6 bases and J 2 bases, leaving 17 bases between the germline ends. CDR1 and CDR2 (germline): MRHNA, SNTAGT. This CDR3 is built from 15 residues. CDR3 sequence (DNA): TGTGCCAGCAGAAAGGGGGGGACAACCCCCTACGAGCAGTACTTC. Amino acid sequence: CASRKGGTTPYEQYF.